One sample yielded the 18 T cell receptor beta chains listed below, sequenced in a study of blood T cell repertoires in COVID-19. Profiled with immunoSEQ multiplex PCR; TCRdb holds only in-frame clones, not every one. Of around 94,000 clones listed, 80% to 95% were seen once; the top ten hold less than 5.5%. Material: peripheral blood. These TCRs come from a young man with acute or convalescent COVID-19.

The chain employs TRBV27 and TRBJ1-1; unclear D gene. This CDR3 is built from 16 residues. Germline V gene sequence: CDR1 MNHEY, CDR2 SMNVEV (reference sequence). Trimming took 2 bases from V and 4 from J, leaving 17 bases between them. This CDR3 is CASSLTPLGGGTEAFF. DNA of the CDR3: TGTGCCAGCAGTTTAACGCCCCTGGGAGGCGGCACTGAAGCTTTCTTT.

A single count supports this clone. The genes are TRBV18 and TRBJ2-2, with 7 nucleotides matching TRBD1. Trimming at V came to 2 bases and at J to 4 bases, leaving 4 bases not matched to a gene. Germline-derived CDR1 and CDR2 are KGHSH and LQKENI. This CDR3 spans 15 amino acids. Here the CDR3 DNA reads TGTGCCAGCTCACCAGACAGGGTTCCCACCGGGGAGCTGTTTTTT. Translation: CASSPDRVPTGELFF.

V and J are TRBV19 and TRBJ2-7, with a possible D match to TRBD1 (6 bases). The V gene lost 5 bases and the J gene lost 7 bases, with 15 bases spanning the gap. The germline V gene encodes CDR1 LNHDA and CDR2 SQIVND (reference sequence). This CDR3 has 13 amino acids. This chain's CDR3 is CASSSSRTGEQYF. The CDR3 nucleotides read TGTGCCAGTAGTTCTTCCCGAACAGGGGAGCAGTACTTC.

This chain connects TRBV5-1 to TRBJ2-5; possibly TRBD1 for D (5 bases). Germline V gene data show CDR1 as SGHRS and CDR2 as YFSETQ. There are 18 residues in the CDR3. V was shortened by 1 base and J by 0 bases, with 19 bases between the two germline ends. CDR3 nucleotide sequence: TGCGCCAGCAGCTTGCCCGGGCTAACAACGGACAACCAAGAGACCCAGTACTTC. Residues: CASSLPGLTTDNQETQYF.

This sequence joins TRBV23-1 and TRBJ1-1; no firm D call. TRBV23-1 is an ORF; its function is uncertain. The CDR3 runs 17 residues. V was shortened by 2 bases and J by 0 bases, with 16 bases between the two germline ends. CDR3 DNA: TGCGCCAGCAGTCAACCCCCAGGCGATCCAATGAACACTGAAGCTTTCTTT. Amino acids: CASSQPPGDPMNTEAFF.

The genes are TRBV5-4 and TRBJ1-2, with D perhaps matching TRBD1 (6 bases). Per the germline V gene, CDR1 is SGHNT and CDR2 is YYREEE (reference sequence). This CDR3 spans 15 amino acids. V was trimmed by 2 bases and J by 3 bases, leaving 14 bases between them. The CDR3 sequence: CASSLQGGMDYGYTF. The CDR3 nucleotides read TGTGCCAGCAGCTTACAGGGTGGAATGGACTATGGCTACACCTTC.

This clone was seen only once. Here the CDR3 DNA reads TGCAGTGCCCCGACTAGAGATGAGCAGTTCTTC. The encoded protein is CSAPTRDEQFF. This chain uses TRBV20-1 with TRBJ2-1; weak D call: TRBD2 (6 bases). V dropped 6 bases and J dropped 8 bases, with 11 bases sitting between them. The CDR3 consists of 11 residues. Germline loops: CDR1 DFQATT, CDR2 SNEGSKA (reference sequence).

The genes are TRBV5-1 and TRBJ1-4, with 11 bases fitting TRBD1. V shed 4 bases and J 8 bases; nucleotides not matched to a gene: 4. The CDR3 runs to 14 residues. Germline assignment: CDR1 SGHRS and CDR2 YFSETQ. As DNA, the CDR3 is TGCGCCAGCAGCGGGACAGGGGGTAACGAAAAACTGTTTTTT. Translating gives CASSGTGGNEKLFF.

This clone was observed once. V gene TRBV18 combines with J gene TRBJ1-3, with 7 bases aligning to TRBD1. The CDR3 consists of 14 residues. Germline loops: CDR1 KGHSH, CDR2 LQKENI. V was pared by 4 bases and J by 4 bases, with 4 bases of the junction left unmatched. For the CDR3, the DNA is TGTGCCAGCTCACATGGACAGGCCGGAAACACCATATATTTT. Encoded protein: CASSHGQAGNTIYF.

The chain employs TRBV6-5 and TRBJ2-2; 7 bases map to TRBD2. The CDR3 length is 14 residues. Germline V gives CDR1 MNHEY, CDR2 SVGAGI. The ends lost 6 bases at V and 6 bases at J; junction bases unmatched: 7. DNA for the CDR3: TGTGCCAGCAGGAGGGAGGGAAGGGCCGGGGAGCTGTTTTTT. Translation: CASRREGRAGELFF.

The chain combines TRBV5-8 with TRBJ2-1; 8 positions agree with TRBD1. CDR3 length equals 16 residues. In germline, CDR1 is SGHTS, CDR2 YDEGEE. Unmatched junction bases numbered 9, after V lost 2 bases and J lost 5 bases. The chain's CDR3 is CASSFPRDRKDNEQFF. For the CDR3, the DNA is TGTGCCAGCAGCTTCCCCCGGGACAGGAAAGACAATGAGCAGTTCTTC. Drawing the rest from reference TRBV5-8 and TRBJ2-1, the complete variable domain is EAGVTQSPTHLIKTRGQQATLRCSPISGHTSVYWYQQALGLGLQFLLWYDEGEERNRGNFPPRFSGRQFPNYSSELNVNALELEDSALYLCASSFPRDRKDNEQFFGPGTRLTVL.

The DNA of the CDR3 is TGTGCCAGTAAGGGAGCAGCCGCGAACACCGGGGAGCTGTTTTTT. It yields the protein CASKGAAANTGELFF. The chain is built from TRBV19 and TRBJ2-2; perhaps TRBD2 as D (5 bases). The CDR3 extends over 15 amino acids. Trimming stripped 7 bases from V and 0 bases from J, with 12 bases between. Looked up from germline, CDR1 is LNHDA and CDR2 is SQIVND (reference sequence).

V usage is TRBV7-6 and J usage is TRBJ2-5; no firm D call. This CDR3 spans 15 amino acids. Germline CDR1 is SGHVS and CDR2 is FNYEAQ. Trimming left V 5 bases short and J 3 bases short, with 16 bases between. This CDR3 is CASSAASTVKETQYF. The CDR3 DNA follows: TGTGCCAGCAGCGCCGCCTCCACAGTGAAAGAGACCCAGTACTTC. The whole variable domain, filled in from reference TRBV7-6 and TRBJ2-5, reads GAGVSQSPRYKVTKRGQDVALRCDPISGHVSLYWYRQALGQGPEFLTYFNYEAQQDKSGLPNDRFSAERPEGSISTLTIQRTEQRDSAMYRCASSAASTVKETQYFGPGTRLLVL.

This chain connects TRBV11-2 to TRBJ1-1; unclear D gene. CDR1 is SGHAT and CDR2 is FQNNGV in the germline V gene. Trimming shortened V by 5 bases and J by 4 bases, and 11 bases separated the two germline ends. The CDR3 length is 13 residues. The CDR3 nucleotides read TGTGCCAGCAGCGGCCAGTATGGCACTGAAGCTTTCTTT. This sequence encodes CASSGQYGTEAFF.

This chain joins TRBV9 and TRBJ1-3, with 9 bases lining up with TRBD1. This CDR3 is 15 amino acids long. V lost 4 bases and J lost 4; bases outside the gene matches: 6. The V gene's germline CDR1 is SGDLS and CDR2 YYNGEE. CDR3 in amino acids: CASSTRTGAGNTIYF. CDR3 DNA: TGTGCCAGCAGCACACGGACAGGGGCAGGAAACACCATATATTTT.

The chain recombines TRBV3-1 (or the pseudogene TRBV3-2) with TRBJ2-3, with D perhaps matching TRBD2 (6 bases). V lost 4 bases and J lost 0, with 14 bases in between. The length of the CDR3 is 16 residues. Germline V gene data show CDR1 as LGHDT and CDR2 as YNNKEL (reference sequence). CDR3 protein: CASSPLGSGSTDTQYF. The CDR3 nucleotides read TGTGCCAGCAGCCCCCTGGGGAGCGGGAGCACAGATACGCAGTATTTT.

The genes are TRBV10-3 and TRBJ1-1; TRBD1 matches 8 bases. The trim removed 7 bases at V and 2 bases at J, leaving 12 bases unmatched. The CDR3 totals 16 residues. Germline assignment: CDR1 ENHRY and CDR2 SYGVKD. DNA for the CDR3: TGTGCCATCAACAAGGACAGGGCCGCTTTTAACACTGAAGCTTTCTTT. Translation: CAINKDRAAFNTEAFF.

The CDR3 DNA reads as TGTGCCAGCATGACAGGTGGAAACACCATATATTTT. Residues: CASMTGGNTIYF. The chain has TRBV6-5 and TRBJ1-3; TRBD1 might be the D (6 bases). V gave up 7 bases and J gave up 3 bases, with 7 bases separating them. Germline V gene lookup returns CDR1 MNHEY and CDR2 SVGAGI. The CDR3 sequence is 12 residues long.